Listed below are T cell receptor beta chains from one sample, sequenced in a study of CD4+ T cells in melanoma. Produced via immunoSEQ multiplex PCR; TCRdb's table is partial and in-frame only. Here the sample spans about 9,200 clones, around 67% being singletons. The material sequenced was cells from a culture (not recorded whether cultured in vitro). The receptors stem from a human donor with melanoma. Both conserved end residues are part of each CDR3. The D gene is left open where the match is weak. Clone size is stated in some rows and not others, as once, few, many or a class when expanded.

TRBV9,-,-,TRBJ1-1,TGTGCCAGCAGCGTAGTGGGGGTTTTGGGCACTGAAGCTTTCTTT,CASSVVGVLGTEAFF
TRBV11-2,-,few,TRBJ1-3,TGTGCCAGCAGCTCTCGGCTCTCTGGAAACACCATATATTTT,CASSSRLSGNTIYF
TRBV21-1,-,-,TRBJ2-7,TGTGCCAGCGTACCCGTTTTAGAGTCCTACGAGCAGTACTTC,CASVPVLESYEQYF
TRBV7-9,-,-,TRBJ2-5,TGTGCCAGCAGCTCCGAAGAGACCCAGTACTTC,CASSSEETQYF
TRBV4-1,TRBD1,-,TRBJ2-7,TGCGCCAGCAGCCAAGCCCAGGACAGGGGTTTTTCTACCTACGAGCAGTACTTC,CASSQAQDRGFSTYEQYF
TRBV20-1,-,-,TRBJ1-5,TGCAGTGCTAGAGTAAGCGGGCCCCAGCATTTT,CSARVSGPQHF
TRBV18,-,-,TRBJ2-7,TGTGCCAGCTCACCCGAGGGGGGGGCCTACGAGCAGTACTTC,CASSPEGGAYEQYF
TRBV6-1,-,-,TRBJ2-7,TGTGCCAGAACGAGGGGTCTAGATTACGAGCAGTACTTC,CARTRGLDYEQYF
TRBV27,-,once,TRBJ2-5,TGTGCCAGCAGTTTATATATGGGGGCCCAAGAGACCCAGTACTTC,CASSLYMGAQETQYF
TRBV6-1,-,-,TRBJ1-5,TGTGCCAGCAGTGAAGCGCTTAGTAGTATATCGCAGCCCCAGCATTTT,CASSEALSSISQPQHF
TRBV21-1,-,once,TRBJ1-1,TGTGCCAGCATTTGGGGGGGACAGGGGATCACTGAAGCTTTCTTT,CASIWGGQGITEAFF
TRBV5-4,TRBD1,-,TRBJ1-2,TGTGCCAGCAGCTTTGCGGGACAGGGGTTCAGCTATGGCTACACCTTC,CASSFAGQGFSYGYTF
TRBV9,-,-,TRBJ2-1,TGTGCCAGCAGCGTCATTCCGGGACTGGCCGCCAATGAGCAGTTCTTC,CASSVIPGLAANEQFF
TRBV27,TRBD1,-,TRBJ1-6,TGTGCCAGCAGTAAGAAACAGGGGCAGAGGAATTCACCCCTCCACTTT,CASSKKQGQRNSPLHF
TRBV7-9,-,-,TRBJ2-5,TGTGCCAGCAGCCCACAGGGAGTGGCGGAGACCCAGTACTTC,CASSPQGVAETQYF
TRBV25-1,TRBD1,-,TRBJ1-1,TGTGCCAGCAGTTCCCCTCTGACAGGGCCTGAAGCTTTCTTT,CASSSPLTGPEAFF
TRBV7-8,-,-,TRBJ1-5,TGTGCCAGCAGACGTGGTAACAATCAGCCCCAGCATTTT,CASRRGNNQPQHF
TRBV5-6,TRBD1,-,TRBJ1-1,TGTGCCAGCAGCTTGGCAGGGGGCGTGACTGAAGCTTTCTTT,CASSLAGGVTEAFF
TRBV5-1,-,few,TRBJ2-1,TGCGCCAGCAGCTTGGTGCCTAATGAGCAGTTCTTC,CASSLVPNEQFF
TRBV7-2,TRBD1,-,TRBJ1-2,TGTGCCAGCAGCTTAAGCCTAACTGGCACAGGGGGTAAGGGCTATGGCTACACCTTC,CASSLSLTGTGGKGYGYTF
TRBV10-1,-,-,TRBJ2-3,TGCGCCAGCAGTGAGTTGGCGGACAGCACAGATACGCAGTATTTT,CASSELADSTDTQYF
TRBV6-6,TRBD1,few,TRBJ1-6,TGTGCCAGCAGAACAGGGGTCGTAGGGGCACCCCTCCACTTT,CASRTGVVGAPLHF
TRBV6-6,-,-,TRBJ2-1,TGTGCCAGCAGGGCGGGCAGCTCCTACAATGAGCAGTTCTTC,CASRAGSSYNEQFF
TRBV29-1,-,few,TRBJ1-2,TGCAGCGTTGAAGAGAGAGAACACCAAACTAACTATGGCTACACCTTC,CSVEEREHQTNYGYTF
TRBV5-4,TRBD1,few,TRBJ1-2,TGTGCCAGCAGCGGGCAACAGGGGTTGGGGGGCTACACCTTC,CASSGQQGLGGYTF
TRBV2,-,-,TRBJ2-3,TGTGCCAGCATGGACCCCCCCGACCCCACCTACCCAGATACGCAGTATTTT,CASMDPPDPTYPDTQYF
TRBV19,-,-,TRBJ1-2,TGTGCCAGTAGTATGGCAGGGGACTATGGCTACACCTTC,CASSMAGDYGYTF
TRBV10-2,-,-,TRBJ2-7,TGCGCCAGCAGTGAGCAGGTCTCCTACGAGCAGTACTTC,CASSEQVSYEQYF
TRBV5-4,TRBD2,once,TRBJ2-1,TGTGCCAGCAGCTTGGCCGGCGGGGGGGCGTACAATGAGCAGTTCTTC,CASSLAGGGAYNEQFF
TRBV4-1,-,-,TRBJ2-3,TGCGCCAGCAGCCTCCGGGACACGCAGTATTTT,CASSLRDTQYF
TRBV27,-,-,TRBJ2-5,TGTGCCAGCAAGTTGGCGGGCCTGTACCAAGAGACCCAGTACTTC,CASKLAGLYQETQYF
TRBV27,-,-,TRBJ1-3,TGTGCCAGCAGTGCCACCGTCTCTGGAAACACCATATATTTT,CASSATVSGNTIYF
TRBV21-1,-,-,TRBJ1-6,TGTGCCAGCAGCAAGACGGACCCTCCTAATTCACCCCTCCACTTT,CASSKTDPPNSPLHF
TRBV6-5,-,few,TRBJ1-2,TGTGCCAGCAGTTACTCGTCCGGGACCCTATATGGCTACACCTTC,CASSYSSGTLYGYTF
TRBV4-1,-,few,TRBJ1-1,TGCGCCAGCAGCCAAGATGCCAGGGGTCACACTGAAGCTTTCTTT,CASSQDARGHTEAFF
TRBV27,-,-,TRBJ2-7,TGTGCCAGCAGTAAATACGGCAGCGACTACGAGCAGTACTTC,CASSKYGSDYEQYF
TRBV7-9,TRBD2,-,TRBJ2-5,TGTGCCAGCTCCCCGAGTAGCGGGGGCCAAGAGACCCAGTACTTC,CASSPSSGGQETQYF
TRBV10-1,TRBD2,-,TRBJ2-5,TGCGCCAGCAGTGCAGGTCTAGCGGGCGGACAAGAGACCCAGTACTTC,CASSAGLAGGQETQYF
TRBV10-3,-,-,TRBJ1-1,TGTGCCATCAGTGGTGGGAATATGAACACTGAAGCTTTCTTT,CAISGGNMNTEAFF
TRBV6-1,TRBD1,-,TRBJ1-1,TGTGCCAGCAGTGAATCTGGACAGGGGAACACTGAAGCTTTCTTT,CASSESGQGNTEAFF
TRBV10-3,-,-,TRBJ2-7,TGTGCCATCAGCCAACAGATTCGTTCCTACGAGCAGTACTTC,CAISQQIRSYEQYF
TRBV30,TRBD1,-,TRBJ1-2,TGTGCCTGGAGCGGGACAGTCTATGGCTACACCTTC,CAWSGTVYGYTF